The clone carrying this T cell receptor beta chain occurred many times. Antigen specificity is unknown. 5'RACE template switching added a universal primer site and UMIs to TCR cDNA. A single record per CDR3 protein comes from TCRdb applying MiXCR to the 5' RACE reads. Among 250,000 to 350,000 distinct CDR3 sequences listed, around 7.3% were seen once. This specimen comes from a study of T cells after yellow fever vaccination. Broader study findings: Clonotypes shared by both compartments, CD4 and CD8, made up a small share. Sorted repertoires could include abundant contaminating clonotypes from bulk cells. Most primary-vaccination clones reappeared after the booster (approximately 95% CD4, about 90% CD8).

Germline V gene data show CDR1 as SGHRS and CDR2 as YFSETQ. J gave up 8 bases and V 7 bases, and 8 bases lay outside the gene matches. This CDR3 region has 13 residues. The specimen comprised PBMCs, sampled about 49 days after the first yellow fever vaccination. The chain combines TRBV5-1 with TRBJ1-4; TRBD1 aligns across 7 bases. The TCR originated in a man younger than 35 who received the YFV17D yellow fever vaccine. CDR3 sequence reads: CASSGQGGEKLFF. The CDR3 DNA follows: TGCGCCAGCTCCGGGCAGGGGGGGGAAAAACTGTTTTTT.